This T cell receptor (beta chain) came from a study of T-cell reconstitution after alpha-beta-depleted transplantation in children. A TCRbeta library incorporating unique molecular identifiers was prepared. TCRdb fed the PCR reads into MiXCR, producing one record per CDR3 protein. The table shows about 500,000 distinct CDR3 sequences, with over 25% occurring only once. There are many counts of this clonotype. Per the germline V gene, CDR1 is DFQATT and CDR2 is SNEGSKA (reference sequence). The CDR3 has 15 amino acids. Trimming pared 3 bases from V and 6 bases from J, leaving 18 bases between. The source was PBMCs from the stem cell graft donor, collected from the stem cell graft. The source of this sequence is a human donor who donated a stem cell graft to a child with aplastic anemia. This rearrangement joins TRBV20-1 to TRBJ1-5; D remains unclear. The CDR3 loop is CSASARTSRSQPQHF. CDR3 bases: TGCAGTGCTAGTGCGCGAACGTCGAGGAGTCAGCCCCAGCATTTT.